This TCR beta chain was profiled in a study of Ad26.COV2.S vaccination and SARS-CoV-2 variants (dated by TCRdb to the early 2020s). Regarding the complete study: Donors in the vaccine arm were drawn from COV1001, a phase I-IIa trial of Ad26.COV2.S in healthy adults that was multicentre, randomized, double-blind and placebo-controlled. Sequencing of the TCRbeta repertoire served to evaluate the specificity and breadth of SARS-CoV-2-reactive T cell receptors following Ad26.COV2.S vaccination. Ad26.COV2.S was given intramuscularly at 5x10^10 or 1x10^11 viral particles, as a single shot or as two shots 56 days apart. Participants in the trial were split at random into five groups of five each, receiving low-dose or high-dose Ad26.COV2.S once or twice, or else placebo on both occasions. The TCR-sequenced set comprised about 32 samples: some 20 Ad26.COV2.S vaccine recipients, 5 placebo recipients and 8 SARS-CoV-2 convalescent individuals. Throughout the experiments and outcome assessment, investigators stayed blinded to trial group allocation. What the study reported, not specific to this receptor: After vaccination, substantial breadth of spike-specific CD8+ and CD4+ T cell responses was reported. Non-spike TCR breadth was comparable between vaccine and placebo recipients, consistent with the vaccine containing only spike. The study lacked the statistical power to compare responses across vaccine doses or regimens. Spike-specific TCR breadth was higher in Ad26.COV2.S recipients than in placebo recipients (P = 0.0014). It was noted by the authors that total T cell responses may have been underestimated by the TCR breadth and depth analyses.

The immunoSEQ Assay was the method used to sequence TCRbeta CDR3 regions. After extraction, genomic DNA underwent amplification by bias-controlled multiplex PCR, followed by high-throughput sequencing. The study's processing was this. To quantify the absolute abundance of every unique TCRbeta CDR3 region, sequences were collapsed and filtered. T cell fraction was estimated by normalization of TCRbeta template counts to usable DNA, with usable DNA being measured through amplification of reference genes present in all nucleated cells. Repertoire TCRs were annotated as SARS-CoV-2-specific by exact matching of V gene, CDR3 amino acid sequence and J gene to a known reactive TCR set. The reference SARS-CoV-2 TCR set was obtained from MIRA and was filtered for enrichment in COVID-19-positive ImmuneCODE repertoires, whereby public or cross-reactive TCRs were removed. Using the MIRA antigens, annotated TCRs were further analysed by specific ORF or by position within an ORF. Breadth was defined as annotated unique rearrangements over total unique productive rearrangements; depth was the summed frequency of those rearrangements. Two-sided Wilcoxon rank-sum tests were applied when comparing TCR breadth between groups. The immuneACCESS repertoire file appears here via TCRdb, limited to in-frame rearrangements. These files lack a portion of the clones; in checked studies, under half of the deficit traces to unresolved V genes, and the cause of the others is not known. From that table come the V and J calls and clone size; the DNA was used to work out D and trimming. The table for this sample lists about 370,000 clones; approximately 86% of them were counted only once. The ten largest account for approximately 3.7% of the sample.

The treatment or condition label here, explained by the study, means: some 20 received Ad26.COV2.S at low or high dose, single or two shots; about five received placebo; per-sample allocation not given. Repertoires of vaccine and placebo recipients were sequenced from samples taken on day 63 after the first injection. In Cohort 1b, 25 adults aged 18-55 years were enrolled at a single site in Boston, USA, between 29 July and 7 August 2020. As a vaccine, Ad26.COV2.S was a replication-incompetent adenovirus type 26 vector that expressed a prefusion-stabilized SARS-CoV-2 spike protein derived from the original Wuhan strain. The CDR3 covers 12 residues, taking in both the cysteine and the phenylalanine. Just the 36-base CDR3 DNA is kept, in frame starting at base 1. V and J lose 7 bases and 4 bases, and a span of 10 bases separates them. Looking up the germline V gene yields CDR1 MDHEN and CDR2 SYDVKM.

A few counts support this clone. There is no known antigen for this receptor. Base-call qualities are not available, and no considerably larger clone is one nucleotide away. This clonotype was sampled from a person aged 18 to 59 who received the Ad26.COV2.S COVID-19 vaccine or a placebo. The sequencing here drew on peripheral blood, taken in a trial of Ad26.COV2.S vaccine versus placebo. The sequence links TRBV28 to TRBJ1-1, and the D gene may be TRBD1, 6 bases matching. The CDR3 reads CASTTGTTEAFF. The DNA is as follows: TGTGCCAGCACTACAGGGACCACTGAAGCTTTCTTT.